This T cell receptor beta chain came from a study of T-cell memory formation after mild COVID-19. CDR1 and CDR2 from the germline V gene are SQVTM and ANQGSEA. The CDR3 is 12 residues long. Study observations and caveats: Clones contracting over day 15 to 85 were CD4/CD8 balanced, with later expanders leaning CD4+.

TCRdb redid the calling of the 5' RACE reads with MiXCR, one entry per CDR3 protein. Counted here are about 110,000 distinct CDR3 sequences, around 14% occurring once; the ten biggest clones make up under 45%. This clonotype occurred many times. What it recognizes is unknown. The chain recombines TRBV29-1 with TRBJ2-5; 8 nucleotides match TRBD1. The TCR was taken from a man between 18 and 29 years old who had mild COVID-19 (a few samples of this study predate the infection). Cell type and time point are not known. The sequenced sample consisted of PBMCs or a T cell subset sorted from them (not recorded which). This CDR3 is CRATGGQETQYF. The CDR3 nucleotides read TGCAGAGCTACAGGGGGTCAAGAGACCCAGTACTTC.